This TCR beta chain was captured in a study of shared clonotypes between healthy human individuals. Concerning this clone itself: Its antigen remains unidentified.

The CDR3 covers 13 residues. Trimming removed 3 bases from V and 4 bases from J, with 6 bases in between. Germline CDR1 reads LNHDA; CDR2 reads SQIVND (reference sequence). Study-level results: It was only blood that was sampled, and tissue repertoires likely differ. Generation probability values for non-shared clonotypes were lower than those for clonotypes shared by all four donors.

Those who donated were healthy HIV-negative adults, with no recent acute infections or vaccinations reported. Replicate PCRs for sorted subsets used around 200 ng DNA; this equaled 30,000 to 35,000 T cell genomes. The method was immunoSEQ multiplex PCR; TCRdb's version includes in-frame clones alone and lacks a portion of them. Among hundreds of thousands of clones listed, about 74% were seen once. The chain recombines TRBV19 with TRBJ2-2, with D uncertain. This TCR was recovered from a woman between 25 and 40 years old in good health. Material for sequencing was memory CD4+ T cells sorted from blood. As to subset: CD45RA-negative fraction. Here the CDR3 reads CASSIEGTGELFF. Written as DNA, the CDR3 is TGTGCCAGTAGTATCGAAGGCACCGGGGAGCTGTTTTTT. Drawing the rest from reference TRBV19 and TRBJ2-2, the complete variable domain is DGGITQSPKYLFRKEGQNVTLSCEQNLNHDAMYWYRQDPGQGLRLIYYSQIVNDFQKGDIAEGYSVSREKKESFPLTVTSAQKNPTAFYLCASSIEGTGELFFGEGSRLTVL.